This TCR beta chain was retrieved from a study of T cells in Graves' hyperthyroidism and ophthalmopathy. Germline V gene data show CDR1 as LNHDA and CDR2 as SQIVND (reference sequence). CDR3 length equals 13 residues. The V end lost 5 bases, the J end lost 4 bases, and 11 bases lay between the germline ends. This clonotype occurred many times. It was RNA transcripts that yielded the amplified TCR beta CDR3 regions. Carried out on the TCR CDR3, a first-round RT-PCR used the HTBI primer set. TCRdb called the multiplex PCR reads again in MiXCR, with one record for every CDR3 protein. Of 380,000 or so distinct CDR3 sequences listed, about a fifth are singletons.

The chain recombines TRBV19 with TRBJ1-1; D is undetermined. Input material: blood. This receptor was taken from a young woman with Graves' hyperthyroidism. CDR3 in amino acids: CASSSRTGTEAFF. For the CDR3, the DNA is TGTGCCAGTAGTTCCCGGACGGGCACTGAAGCTTTCTTT.